The 12 T cell receptor beta chains below were found in one sample sequenced in a study of regulatory T cells in long-lasting Graves disease. Arm-PCR of CDR3 regions and iRepertoire HTBI primers were used to build TCR beta libraries. TCRdb re-analysed the multiplex PCR reads in MiXCR, keeping a single row per CDR3 protein. The data hold about 660,000 distinct CDR3 sequences, with 30% observed a single time. The time point here: persistent/refractory GD, antithyroid drugs over 5 years with positive TRAb. Construction of the TCR library relied on RNA isolated from PBMCs. Specimen: peripheral blood mononuclear cells (PBMCs), collected when the disease was refractory, from a patient treated with antithyroid drugs. These receptors were taken from a female donor with Graves disease.

This sequence joins TRBV29-1 and TRBJ2-5, with 9 bases lining up with TRBD2. Germline trimming cut 3 bases from V and 6 bases from J; bases unmatched to any gene: 8. Per the germline V gene, CDR1 is SQVTM and CDR2 is ANQGSEA. The CDR3 consists of 14 residues. The CDR3 coding sequence is TGCAGCGTTGAGGGGTCTAGCGGGATAAAGACCCAGTACTTC. Translation: CSVEGSSGIKTQYF.

This clonotype was observed a handful of times. The chain links TRBV13 to TRBJ1-1; TRBD1 might be the D (5 bases). V dropped 5 bases and J dropped 4 bases, with 17 bases sitting between them. Germline V gene sequence: CDR1 PRHDT, CDR2 FYEKMQ (reference sequence). The CDR3 consists of 15 residues. Here the CDR3 DNA reads TGTGCCAGCAGCCTCGTCGACAGATCGACCACTGAAGCTTTCTTT. Amino acids: CASSLVDRSTTEAFF.

This clonotype was seen a handful of times. The chain recombines TRBV11-2 with TRBJ2-7; 9 nucleotides match TRBD2. The trim removed 2 bases at V and 1 base at J, leaving 9 bases unmatched. CDR3 length: 17 amino acids. Germline assignment: CDR1 SGHAT and CDR2 FQNNGV. CDR3: CASSLMASGVVSYEQYF. Written as DNA, the CDR3 is TGTGCCAGCAGCTTAATGGCTAGCGGGGTTGTATCCTACGAGCAGTACTTC.

The chain uses TRBV5-5 and TRBJ2-5, with TRBD1 matching 8 bases. Per germline, CDR1 SGHKS and CDR2 YYEKEE (reference sequence). The V gene end was trimmed by 3 bases and the J gene end by 4 bases; junction bases not matched to a gene: 5. This CDR3 has 14 amino acids. CDR3 amino acids: CASSSRGQGETQYF. The DNA for the CDR3 is TGTGCCAGCAGCTCCCGAGGACAGGGAGAGACCCAGTACTTC.

This chain links TRBV30 with TRBJ2-5, with TRBD1 identical over 7 bases. CDR1 GTSNPN and CDR2 SVGIG come from the germline V gene (reference sequence). The CDR3 is 17 residues long. V shed 3 bases and J 3 bases; nucleotides not matched to a gene: 16. For the CDR3, the DNA is TGTGCCTGGAGCAGACCGGCTGCCGGGACAGCTAAAGAGACCCAGTACTTC. Its protein is CAWSRPAAGTAKETQYF.

There are a few counts of this clonotype. The rearrangement uses TRBV5-1 and TRBJ2-7; D remains unclear. Germline-derived CDR1 and CDR2 are SGHRS and YFSETQ. The V end lost 0 bases, the J end lost 4 bases, and 11 bases lay between the germline ends. The length of the CDR3 is 14 residues. CDR3 sequence (DNA): TGCGCCAGCAGCTTGGATAGGAATTTTTACGAGCAGTACTTC. Residues: CASSLDRNFYEQYF.

This clonotype was detected only a few times. The gene calls are TRBV5-1 and TRBJ1-1; the D gene is possibly TRBD1 (5 bases). The CDR3 consists of 10 residues. Germline V gives CDR1 SGHRS, CDR2 YFSETQ. V lost 7 bases and J lost 8, with 9 bases in between. The CDR3 sequence is CASRGAEAFF. The CDR3 coding sequence is TGCGCCAGCCGAGGGGCAGAAGCTTTCTTT. Full variable domain (remainder filled in from reference TRBV5-1 and TRBJ1-1): KAGVTQTPRYLIKTRGQQVTLSCSPISGHRSVSWYQQTPGQGLQFLFEYFSETQRNKGNFPGRFSGRQFSNSRSEMNVSTLELGDSALYLCASRGAEAFFGQGTRLTVV.

The chain has TRBV28 and TRBJ1-1, with D perhaps matching TRBD1 (6 bases). V lost 4 bases and J 0 bases, leaving 12 bases between the germline ends. The germline gives CDR1 MDHEN, CDR2 SYDVKM. The CDR3 length is 15 residues. The CDR3 DNA follows: TGTGCCAGCAGTTACCCCGGACAGATGAACACTGAAGCTTTCTTT. Translated, it gives CASSYPGQMNTEAFF. Together with reference TRBV28 and TRBJ1-1, the CDR3 gives the full variable domain: DVKVTQSSRYLVKRTGEKVFLECVQDMDHENMFWYRQDPGLGLRLIYFSYDVKMKEKGDIPEGYSVSREKKERFSLILESASTNQTSMYLCASSYPGQMNTEAFFGQGTRLTVV.

The genes are TRBV28 and TRBJ2-1, with D possibly TRBD1 on 5 matching bases. Germline values: CDR1 MDHEN, CDR2 SYDVKM. This CDR3 comprises 13 residues. The V end was cut by 8 bases, the J end by 4 bases, with 12 bases between. The CDR3 DNA sequence: TGTGCCAGCCGACCCGACAGTTACAATGAGCAGTTCTTC. Its protein product is CASRPDSYNEQFF.

Concerning this clonotype itself: At one end, the junction sequence differs from germline, possibly due to a read error. The V gene is TRBV20-1, the J gene TRBJ1-5; TRBD1 might be the D (6 bases). CDR3 length: 13 residues. Germline lookup yields CDR1 DFQATT and CDR2 SNEGSKA (reference sequence). The CDR3: CGARNRGNQPQHF. DNA of the CDR3: TGCGGTGCCAGGAACAGGGGCAATCAGCCCCAGCATTTT.

In this sample, this clonotype turned up many times. This chain connects TRBV2 to TRBJ1-1, with a possible D match to TRBD1 (5 bases). The CDR3 consists of 13 residues. Germline CDR1 reads SNHLY; CDR2 reads FYNNEI. The V and J ends lost 6 bases and 0 bases respectively, with 8 bases between them. CDR3 bases: TGTGCCAGCAGAGGGGAGGTGAACACTGAAGCTTTCTTT. This gives the protein CASRGEVNTEAFF. Complete variable domain (other parts from reference TRBV2 and TRBJ1-1): EPEVTQTPSHQVTQMGQEVILRCVPISNHLYFYWYRQILGQKVEFLVSFYNNEISEKSEIFDDQFSVERPDGSNFTLKIRSTKLEDSAMYFCASRGEVNTEAFFGQGTRLTVV.

This clonotype has a single count. The chain joins TRBV19 to TRBJ1-5, with D possibly TRBD1 on 5 matching bases. CDR1 and CDR2 (germline): LNHDA, SQIVND (reference sequence). The V gene lost 2 bases and the J gene lost 4 bases, with 9 bases spanning the gap. The CDR3 has 14 amino acids. The CDR3 nucleotides are TGTGCCAGTAGTATATTGGACACTAATCAGCCCCAGCATTTT. It is translated as CASSILDTNQPQHF. The variable domain in full, completed from reference TRBV19 and TRBJ1-5, reads DGGITQSPKYLFRKEGQNVTLSCEQNLNHDAMYWYRQDPGQGLRLIYYSQIVNDFQKGDIAEGYSVSREKKESFPLTVTSAQKNPTAFYLCASSILDTNQPQHFGDGTRLSIL.